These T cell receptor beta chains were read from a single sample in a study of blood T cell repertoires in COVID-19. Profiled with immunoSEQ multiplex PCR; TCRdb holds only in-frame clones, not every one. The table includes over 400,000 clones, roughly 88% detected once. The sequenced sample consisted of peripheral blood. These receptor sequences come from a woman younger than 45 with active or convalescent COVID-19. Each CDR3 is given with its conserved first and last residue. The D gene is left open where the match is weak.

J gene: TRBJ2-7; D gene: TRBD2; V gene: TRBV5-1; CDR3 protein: CASSPGLVLNYEQYF; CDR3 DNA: TGCGCCAGCAGCCCTGGACTAGTTTTAAACTACGAGCAGTACTTC
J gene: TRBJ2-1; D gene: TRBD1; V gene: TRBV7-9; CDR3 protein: CASSFDRESYNEQFF; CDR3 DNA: TGTGCCAGCAGCTTCGACAGGGAATCCTACAATGAGCAGTTCTTC
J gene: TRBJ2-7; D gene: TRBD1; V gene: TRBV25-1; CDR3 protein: CASRGWGQGSVEQYF; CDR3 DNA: TGTGCCAGCAGGGGCTGGGGACAGGGGTCGGTCGAGCAGTACTTC
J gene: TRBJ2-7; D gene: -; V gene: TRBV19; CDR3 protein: CASIPRGTNYEQYF; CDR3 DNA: TGTGCCAGTATCCCGCGGGGGACAAACTACGAGCAGTACTTC
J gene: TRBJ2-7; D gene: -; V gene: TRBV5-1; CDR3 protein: CASSSDSPPYEQYF; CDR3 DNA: TGCGCCAGCAGCTCTGACTCCCCACCCTACGAGCAGTACTTC
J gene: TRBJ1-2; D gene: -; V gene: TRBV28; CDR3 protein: CASSPRALNYGYTF; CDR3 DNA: TGTGCCAGCAGCCCGAGGGCTCTTAACTATGGCTACACCTTC
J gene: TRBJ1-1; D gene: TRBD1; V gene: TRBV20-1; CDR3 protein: CSAEGATEAFF; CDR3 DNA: TGCAGTGCTGAGGGGGCCACTGAAGCTTTCTTT
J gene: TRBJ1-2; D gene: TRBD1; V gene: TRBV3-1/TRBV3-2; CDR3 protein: CASSQVGGLTNYGYTF; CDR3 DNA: TGTGCCAGCAGCCAAGTAGGGGGCCTCACTAACTATGGCTACACCTTC
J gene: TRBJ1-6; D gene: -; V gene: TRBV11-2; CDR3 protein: CASSHQAGEDRSPLHF; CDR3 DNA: TGTGCCAGCAGCCATCAGGCCGGGGAAGACCGTTCACCCCTCCACTTT
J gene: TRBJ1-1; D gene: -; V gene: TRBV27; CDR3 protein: CASSFGGYRDTEAFF; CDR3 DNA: TGTGCCAGCAGTTTCGGAGGCTACAGGGACACTGAAGCTTTCTTT
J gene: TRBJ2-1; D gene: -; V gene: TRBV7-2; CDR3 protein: CASSFARTIPNYNEQFF; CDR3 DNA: TGTGCCAGCAGCTTCGCCCGGACTATCCCCAATTACAATGAGCAGTTCTTC
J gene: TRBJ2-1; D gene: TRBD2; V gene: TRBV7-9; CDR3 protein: CASSGGLAGAEQFF; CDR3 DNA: TGTGCCAGCAGCGGGGGACTAGCGGGGGCTGAGCAGTTCTTC
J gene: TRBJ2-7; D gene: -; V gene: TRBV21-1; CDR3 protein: CASSRRGFAGAPYEQYF; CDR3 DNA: TGTGCCAGCAGCAGGCGGGGGTTTGCAGGGGCCCCCTACGAGCAGTACTTC
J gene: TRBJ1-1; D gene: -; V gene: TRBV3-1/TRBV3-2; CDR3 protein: CASNTAMNTEAFF; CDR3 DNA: TGTGCCAGCAACACAGCCATGAACACTGAAGCTTTCTTT
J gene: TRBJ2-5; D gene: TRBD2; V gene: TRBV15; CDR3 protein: CATSALGGRETQYF; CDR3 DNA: TGTGCCACCAGCGCCCTGGGCGGGAGGGAGACCCAGTACTTC
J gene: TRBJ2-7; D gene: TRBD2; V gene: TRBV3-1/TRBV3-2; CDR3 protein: CASSQVTPSASGSYEQYF; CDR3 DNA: TGTGCCAGCAGCCAAGTAACCCCCTCGGCTAGCGGCTCCTACGAGCAGTACTTC
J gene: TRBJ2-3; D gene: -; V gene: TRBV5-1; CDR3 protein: CASSLEVGGVSTDTQYF; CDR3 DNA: TGCGCCAGCAGCTTGGAGGTAGGCGGCGTTTCGACAGATACGCAGTATTTT